The TCR beta chain under discussion was sequenced for a study of cytomegalovirus exposure and HLA in healthy donors. Study outcomes and limitations: The dataset shows that most TCR sequences were rare, while some public TCRs occurred in many donors. The productive fraction for most TCR beta V segments was about 87% or about 30% in an earlier analysis. Judged likely to be a sequencing artifact was a cluster of highly shared sequence variants.

PCR was performed using 60 Vbeta and 13 Jbeta primers. TCRdb's table, derived via immunoSEQ multiplex PCR, lists solely in-frame clones and lacks some. This table has some 180,000 clones, around 90% appearing once. The CDR3 length is 14 residues. CDR1 and CDR2 (germline): MNHEY, SVGAGI. V shed 2 bases and J 5 bases; nucleotides not matched to a gene: 2. Only one count was recorded for this clone. Its target is not known. The chain uses TRBV6-5 and TRBJ2-2, with TRBD2 identical over 7 bases. This receptor was taken from a boy between 2 and 15 years old in good health and CMV-seronegative. Sequencing was done on a sample of PBMCs. The CDR3 DNA reads as TGTGCCAGCAGTTACGGCGGGGGAACCGGGGAGCTGTTTTTT. Its protein product is CASSYGGGTGELFF.